This TCR beta chain emerged from a study of T cell responses to AZD1222 COVID-19 vaccine. Findings of the study overall: Baseline serostatus was positive in only six AZD1222 recipients.

Measured with immunoSEQ multiplex PCR; TCRdb has only the in-frame clones, and not every one. The sample yields 100,000 to 150,000 clones, more than 75% seen once. To note about this clone: Its antigen is unknown.

This CDR3 has 14 amino acids. Trimming shortened V by 3 bases and J by 6 bases, and 14 bases separated the two germline ends. Germline CDR1 reads SEHNR; CDR2 reads FQNEAQ (reference sequence). This receptor was identified in an adult in good health. Sequences were derived from peripheral blood, sampled on day 0 of AZD1222 vaccination. V gene TRBV7-9 combines with J gene TRBJ1-2; possibly TRBD1 for D (5 bases). CDR3 in amino acids: CASSLVGGDHGYTF. The CDR3, as DNA: TGTGCCAGCAGCTTGGTCGGGGGAGATCATGGCTACACCTTC.